This T cell receptor (beta chain) appears in the sequencing data of a study of T-cell memory formation after mild COVID-19. 5'RACE primed from the constant segment yielded TCR alpha and TCR beta cDNA libraries bearing sample barcodes and UMIs. TCRdb independently ran MiXCR on the 5' RACE reads; one entry per CDR3 protein. This table holds about 340,000 distinct CDR3 sequences, 10% to 15% found once. Germline values: CDR1 SEHNR, CDR2 FQNEAQ (reference sequence). The CDR3 covers 17 residues. Unmatched junction bases numbered 11, after V lost 5 bases and J lost 1 base. This chain uses TRBV7-9 with TRBJ2-7, with 10 bases fitting TRBD1. This sequence originates from a man between 18 and 35 years old who had mild COVID-19 (a few samples of this study predate the infection). Cell type and time point are not known. The material sequenced was PBMCs or a T cell subset sorted from them (not recorded which). The CDR3 reads CASSGHPGQGESYEQYF. The CDR3 DNA follows: TGTGCCAGCAGCGGACACCCTGGACAGGGGGAGTCCTACGAGCAGTACTTC.